This T cell receptor beta chain was retrieved from a study of blood T cell repertoires in COVID-19. On the study more broadly: Samples representing acute and convalescent COVID-19 were sourced from the United States, Italy and Spain. In each case, the material was cDNA or gDNA derived from T cells, B-cell-depleted T cells, or PBMCs.

The table lists this clone with a few counts. CDR3 length: 13 amino acids. Looked up from germline, CDR1 is SGHTA and CDR2 is FQGTGA. Trimming took off 2 bases at V and 8 bases at J, with 10 bases between the two ends. Authors' data handling: The authors estimated nucleated cell counts from reference gene primer amplification. Libraries were prepared by immunoSEQ multiplex PCR; TCRdb keeps only in-frame clonotypes and omits some of them. The V and J calls and clone size were taken over from that table, and D and trimming were inferred from the DNA. The sample shows about 170,000 clones, around nine tenths of them seen only once.

The J gene is TRBJ2-1, the V gene TRBV7-3; D is unresolved. The receptor was isolated from a man younger than 35 with active or convalescent COVID-19. Sequencing was done on a sample of peripheral blood. CDR3 DNA: TGTGCCAGCAGCTTAGTTAGCTATGATGAGCAGTTCTTC. Translating it yields CASSLVSYDEQFF.